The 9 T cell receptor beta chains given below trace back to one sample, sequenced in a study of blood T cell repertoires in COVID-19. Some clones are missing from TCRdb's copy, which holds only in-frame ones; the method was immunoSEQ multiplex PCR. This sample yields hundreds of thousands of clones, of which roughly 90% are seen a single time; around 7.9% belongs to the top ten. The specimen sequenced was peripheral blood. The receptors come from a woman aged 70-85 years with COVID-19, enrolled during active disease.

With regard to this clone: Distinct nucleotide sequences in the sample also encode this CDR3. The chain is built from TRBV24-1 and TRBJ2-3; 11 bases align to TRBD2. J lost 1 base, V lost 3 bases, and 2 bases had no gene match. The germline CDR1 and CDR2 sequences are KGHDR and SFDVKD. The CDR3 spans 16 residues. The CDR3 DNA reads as TGTGCCACCAGTGATCCACTAGCGGGGGGCACAGATACGCAGTATTTT. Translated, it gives CATSDPLAGGTDTQYF.

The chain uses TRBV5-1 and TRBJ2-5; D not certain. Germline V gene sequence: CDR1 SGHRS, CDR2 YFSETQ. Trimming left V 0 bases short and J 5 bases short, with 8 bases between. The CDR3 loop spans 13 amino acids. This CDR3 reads CASSLVPAETQYF. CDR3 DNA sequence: TGCGCCAGCAGCTTGGTCCCCGCGGAGACCCAGTACTTC. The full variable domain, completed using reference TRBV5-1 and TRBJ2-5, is KAGVTQTPRYLIKTRGQQVTLSCSPISGHRSVSWYQQTPGQGLQFLFEYFSETQRNKGNFPGRFSGRQFSNSRSEMNVSTLELGDSALYLCASSLVPAETQYFGPGTRLLVL.

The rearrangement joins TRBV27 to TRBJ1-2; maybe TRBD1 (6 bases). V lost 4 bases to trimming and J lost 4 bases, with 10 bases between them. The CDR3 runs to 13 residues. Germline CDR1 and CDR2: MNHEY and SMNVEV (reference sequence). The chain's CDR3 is CASSYTGSYGYTF. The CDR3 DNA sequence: TGTGCCAGCAGTTACACAGGGAGCTATGGCTACACCTTC.

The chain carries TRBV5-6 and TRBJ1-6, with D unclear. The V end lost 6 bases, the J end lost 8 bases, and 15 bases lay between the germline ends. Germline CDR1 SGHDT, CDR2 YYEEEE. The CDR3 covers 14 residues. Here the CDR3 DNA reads TGTGCCAGCACCCGTGCGGCCGGGGATTCACCCCTCCACTTT. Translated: CASTRAAGDSPLHF.

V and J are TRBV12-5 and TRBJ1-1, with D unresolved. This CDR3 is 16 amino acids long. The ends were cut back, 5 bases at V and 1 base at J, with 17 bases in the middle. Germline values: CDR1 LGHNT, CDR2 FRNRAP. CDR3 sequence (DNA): TGTGCTAGTGGTCCTACCATTCTCGAGGGGAACACTGAAGCTTTCTTT. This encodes CASGPTILEGNTEAFF.

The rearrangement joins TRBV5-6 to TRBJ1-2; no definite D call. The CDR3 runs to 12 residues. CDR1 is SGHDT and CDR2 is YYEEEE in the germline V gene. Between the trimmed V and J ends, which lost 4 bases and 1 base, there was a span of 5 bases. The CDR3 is CASSLRNYGYTF. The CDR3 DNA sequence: TGTGCCAGCAGCCTGCGTAACTATGGCTACACCTTC.

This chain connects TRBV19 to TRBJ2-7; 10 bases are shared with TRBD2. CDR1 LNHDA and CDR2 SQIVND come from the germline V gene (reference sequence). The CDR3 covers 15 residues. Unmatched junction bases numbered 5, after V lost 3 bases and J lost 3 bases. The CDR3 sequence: CASSIQRGGDYEQYF. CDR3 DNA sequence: TGTGCCAGTAGTATCCAGCGGGGGGGCGACTACGAGCAGTACTTC.

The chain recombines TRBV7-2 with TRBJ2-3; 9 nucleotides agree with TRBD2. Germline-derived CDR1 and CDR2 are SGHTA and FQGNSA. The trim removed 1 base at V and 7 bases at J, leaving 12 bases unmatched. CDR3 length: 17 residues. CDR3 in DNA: TGTGCCAGCAGCTTAGATCGGCTAGCGGGGAATCTGAATACGCAGTATTTT. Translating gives CASSLDRLAGNLNTQYF. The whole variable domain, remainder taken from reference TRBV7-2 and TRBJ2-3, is GAGVSQSPSNKVTEKGKDVELRCDPISGHTALYWYRQSLGQGLEFLIYFQGNSAPDKSGLPSDRFSAERTGGSVSTLTIQRTQQEDSAVYLCASSLDRLAGNLNTQYFGPGTRLTVL.

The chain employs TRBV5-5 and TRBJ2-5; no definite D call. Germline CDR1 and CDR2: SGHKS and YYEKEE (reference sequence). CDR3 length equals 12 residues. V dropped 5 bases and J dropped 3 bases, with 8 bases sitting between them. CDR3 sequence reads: CASSPPKETQYF. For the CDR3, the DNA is TGTGCCAGCAGTCCCCCCAAAGAGACCCAGTACTTC.